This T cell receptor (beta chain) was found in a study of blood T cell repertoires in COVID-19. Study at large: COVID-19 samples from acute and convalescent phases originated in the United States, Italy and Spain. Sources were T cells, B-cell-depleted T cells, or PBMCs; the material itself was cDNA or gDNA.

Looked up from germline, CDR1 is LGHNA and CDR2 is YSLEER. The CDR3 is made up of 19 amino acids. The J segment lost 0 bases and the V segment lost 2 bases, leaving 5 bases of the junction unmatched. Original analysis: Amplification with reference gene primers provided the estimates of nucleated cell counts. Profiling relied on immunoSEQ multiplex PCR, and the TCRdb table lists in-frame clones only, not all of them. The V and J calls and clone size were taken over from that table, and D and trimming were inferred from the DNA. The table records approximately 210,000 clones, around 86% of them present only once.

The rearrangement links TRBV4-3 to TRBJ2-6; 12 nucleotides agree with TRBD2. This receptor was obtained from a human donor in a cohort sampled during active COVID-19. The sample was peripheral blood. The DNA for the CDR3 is TGCGCCAGCAGCCAAAGACTAGCGGGAGATATCTCTGGGGCCAACGTCCTGACTTTC. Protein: CASSQRLAGDISGANVLTF.